This TCR beta chain was observed in a study of blood T cell repertoires in COVID-19. The wider study: Collection of acute and convalescent COVID-19 samples took place in the United States, Italy and Spain.

CDR1 and CDR2 (germline): SGHTS, YDEGEE. V shed 4 bases, J shed 1 base, and the junction held 6 bases outside the gene matches. This CDR3 contains 16 residues. Using immunoSEQ multiplex PCR, the repertoire was profiled, and TCRdb retains in-frame clones only, with some absent. The sample yields about 48,000 clones, roughly four fifths seen once. This sequence joins TRBV5-8 and TRBJ2-2, with TRBD1 matching over 8 bases. The TCR originated in a man aged 35 to 55 with acute or convalescent COVID-19. The sequenced sample consisted of peripheral blood. CDR3 in DNA: TGTGCCAGCAGCGCCCTAGGACAGGGGAACACCGGGGAGCTGTTTTTT. Protein product: CASSALGQGNTGELFF.